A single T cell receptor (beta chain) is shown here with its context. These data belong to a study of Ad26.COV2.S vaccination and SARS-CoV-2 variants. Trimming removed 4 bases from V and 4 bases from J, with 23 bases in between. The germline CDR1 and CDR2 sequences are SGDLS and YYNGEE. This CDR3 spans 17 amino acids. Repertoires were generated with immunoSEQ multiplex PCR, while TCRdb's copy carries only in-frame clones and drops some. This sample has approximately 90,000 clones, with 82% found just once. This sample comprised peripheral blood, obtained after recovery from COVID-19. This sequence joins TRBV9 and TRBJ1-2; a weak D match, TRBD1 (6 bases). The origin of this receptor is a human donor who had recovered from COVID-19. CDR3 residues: CASSTPWAGAPSYGYTF. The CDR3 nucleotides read TGTGCCAGCAGCACCCCATGGGCAGGGGCCCCCAGCTATGGCTACACCTTC.